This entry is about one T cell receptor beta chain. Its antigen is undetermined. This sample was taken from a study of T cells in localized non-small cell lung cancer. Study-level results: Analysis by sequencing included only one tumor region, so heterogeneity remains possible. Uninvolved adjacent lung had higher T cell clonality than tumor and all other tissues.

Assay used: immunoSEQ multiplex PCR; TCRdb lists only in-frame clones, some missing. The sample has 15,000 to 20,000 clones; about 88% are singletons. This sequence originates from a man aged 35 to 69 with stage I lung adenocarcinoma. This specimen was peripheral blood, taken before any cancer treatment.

For the CDR3, the DNA is TGTGCCAGCAGCTTAAACAGCCCTCTCTCTGGGGCCAACGTCCTGACTTTC. This codes for CASSLNSPLSGANVLTF. V and J are TRBV7-9 and TRBJ2-6, with unresolved D. Per germline, CDR1 SEHNR and CDR2 FQNEAQ (reference sequence). The ends were cut back, 2 bases at V and 0 bases at J, with 11 bases in the middle. The CDR3 loop spans 17 amino acids.